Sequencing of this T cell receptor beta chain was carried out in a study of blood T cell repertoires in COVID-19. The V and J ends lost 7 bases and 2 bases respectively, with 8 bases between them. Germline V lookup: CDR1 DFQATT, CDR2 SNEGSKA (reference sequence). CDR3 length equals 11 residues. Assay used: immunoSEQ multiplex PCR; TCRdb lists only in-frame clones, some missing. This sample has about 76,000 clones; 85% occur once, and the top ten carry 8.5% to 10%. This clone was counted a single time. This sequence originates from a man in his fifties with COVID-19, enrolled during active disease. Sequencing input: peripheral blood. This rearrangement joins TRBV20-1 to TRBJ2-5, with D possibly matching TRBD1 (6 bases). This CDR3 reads CSGTAQETQYF. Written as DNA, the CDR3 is TGCAGTGGGACAGCTCAAGAGACCCAGTACTTC.